This T cell receptor (beta chain) originates from a study of shared clonotypes between healthy human individuals. As for this clone: Its specificity is not known.

Profiled with immunoSEQ multiplex PCR; TCRdb holds only in-frame clones, not every one. The sample includes roughly 1 million clones, under 80% seen only once; the top ten take 1.2% to 1.5%. Deletions cut 2 bases from V and 0 bases from J, with 14 bases between. CDR1 and CDR2 from the germline V gene are SNHLY and FYNNEI. CDR3 size: 17 residues. The study, taken as a whole, reports: Exclusively blood specimens were collected; tissue repertoires likely differ. Generation probabilities were higher for clonotypes shared across all four sorted-subset donors than for unshared ones. Measured sharing among donors was expected to vary with sequencing depth. Larger estimated richness was generally seen in naive subsets than in memory subsets.

The receptor was derived from a man in his late teens or twenties in good health. The chain is built from TRBV2 and TRBJ1-5; D unresolved. Sequencing was done on a sample of memory CD4+ T cells sorted from blood. Subset here: CD45RA-negative fraction. CDR3 bases: TGTGCCAGCAGTGAAAGAAAGGGAATCTATAGCAATCAGCCCCAGCATTTT. This sequence encodes CASSERKGIYSNQPQHF.